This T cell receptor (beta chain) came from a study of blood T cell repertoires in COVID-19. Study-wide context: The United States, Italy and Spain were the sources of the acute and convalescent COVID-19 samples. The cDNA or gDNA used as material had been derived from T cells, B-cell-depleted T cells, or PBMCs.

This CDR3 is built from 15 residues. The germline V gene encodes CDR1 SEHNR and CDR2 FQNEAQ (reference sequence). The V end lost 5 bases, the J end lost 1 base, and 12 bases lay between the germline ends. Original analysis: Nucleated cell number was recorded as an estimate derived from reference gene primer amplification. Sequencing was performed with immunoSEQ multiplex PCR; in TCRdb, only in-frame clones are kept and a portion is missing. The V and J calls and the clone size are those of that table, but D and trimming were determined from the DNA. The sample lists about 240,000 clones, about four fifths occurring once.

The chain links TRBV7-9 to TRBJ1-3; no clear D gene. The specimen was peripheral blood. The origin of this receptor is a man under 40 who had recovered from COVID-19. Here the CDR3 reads CASSQSGHSGNTIYF. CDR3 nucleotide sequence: TGTGCCAGCAGCCAAAGCGGGCATTCTGGAAACACCATATATTTT.